The present TCR beta chain was sequenced within a study of blood T cell repertoires in COVID-19. Background on the study: From the United States, Italy and Spain came samples of acute and convalescent COVID-19.

The repertoire was sequenced with immunoSEQ multiplex PCR; TCRdb's copy has only in-frame clones and lacks some. The table includes hundreds of thousands of clones, approximately 90% detected once. The CDR3 extends over 13 amino acids. Germline CDR1 reads WNHNN; CDR2 reads SYGVQD (reference sequence). Trimming took off 3 bases at V and 2 bases at J, with 8 bases between the two ends. The sequence was collected from a man aged 35-49 years with acute or convalescent COVID-19. The specimen was peripheral blood. This sequence joins TRBV10-1 and TRBJ2-7; perhaps TRBD1 as D (5 bases). Written as DNA, the CDR3 is TGCGCCAGCAGTGATGGGGCAGCCTACGAGCAGTACTTC. It codes for CASSDGAAYEQYF.